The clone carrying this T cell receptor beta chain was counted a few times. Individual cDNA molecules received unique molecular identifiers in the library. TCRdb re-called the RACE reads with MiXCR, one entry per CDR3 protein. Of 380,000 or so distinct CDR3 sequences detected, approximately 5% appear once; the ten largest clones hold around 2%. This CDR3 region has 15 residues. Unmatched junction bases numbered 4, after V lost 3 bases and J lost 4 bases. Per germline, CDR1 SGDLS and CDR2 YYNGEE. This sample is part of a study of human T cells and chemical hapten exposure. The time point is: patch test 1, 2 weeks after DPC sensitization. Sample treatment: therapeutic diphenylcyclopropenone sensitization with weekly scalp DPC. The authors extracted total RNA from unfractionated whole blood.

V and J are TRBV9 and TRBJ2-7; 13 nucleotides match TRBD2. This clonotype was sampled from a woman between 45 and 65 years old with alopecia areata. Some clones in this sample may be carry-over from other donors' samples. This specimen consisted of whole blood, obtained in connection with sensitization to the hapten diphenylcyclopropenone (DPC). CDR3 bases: TGTGCCAGCAGCGCAGGGACTAGCGGGGATTACGAGCAGTACTTC. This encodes CASSAGTSGDYEQYF.